Here is one T cell receptor (beta chain) with its context. This entry comes from a study of blood T cell repertoires in COVID-19. Study overall: Donors in the United States, Italy and Spain gave samples during acute or convalescent COVID-19. PBMCs, B-cell-depleted T cells, or T cells were the source of the cDNA or gDNA that made up the material.

This CDR3 spans 14 amino acids. V lost 1 base, J lost 11 bases, and 10 bases stayed unmatched. Germline V gene data show CDR1 as GTSNPN and CDR2 as SVGIG (reference sequence). Assay used: immunoSEQ multiplex PCR; TCRdb lists only in-frame clones, some missing. The sample contains some 350,000 clones, 85% to 90% of which appear only once. The clonotype comes from a human donor in a cohort sampled during active COVID-19. The sequenced sample was peripheral blood. This sequence joins TRBV30 and TRBJ1-4, with TRBD1 matching 7 bases. CDR3 protein: CAWSARDSGGKLFF. The CDR3 DNA sequence: TGTGCCTGGAGTGCCCGGGACAGTGGAGGGAAACTGTTTTTT.